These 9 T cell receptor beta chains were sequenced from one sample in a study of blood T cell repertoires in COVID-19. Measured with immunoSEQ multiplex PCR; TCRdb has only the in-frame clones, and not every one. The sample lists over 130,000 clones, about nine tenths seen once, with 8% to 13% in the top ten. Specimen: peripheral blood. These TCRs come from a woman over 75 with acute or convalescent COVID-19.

The CDR3 here is CSASQTGVQRQPQHF. The DNA of the CDR3 is TGCAGTGCTAGTCAGACAGGGGTCCAGCGTCAGCCCCAGCATTTT. The rearrangement uses TRBV20-1 and TRBJ1-5; 8 nucleotides agree with TRBD1. The CDR3 consists of 15 residues. The germline V gene encodes CDR1 DFQATT and CDR2 SNEGSKA (reference sequence). J lost 6 bases, V lost 3 bases, and 10 bases had no gene match.

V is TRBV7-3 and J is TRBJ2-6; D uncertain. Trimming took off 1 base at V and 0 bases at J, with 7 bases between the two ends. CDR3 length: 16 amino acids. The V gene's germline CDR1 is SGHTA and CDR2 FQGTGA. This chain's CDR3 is CASSLNPTSGANVLTF. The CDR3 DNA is TGTGCCAGCAGCTTAAACCCTACCTCTGGGGCCAACGTCCTGACTTTC.

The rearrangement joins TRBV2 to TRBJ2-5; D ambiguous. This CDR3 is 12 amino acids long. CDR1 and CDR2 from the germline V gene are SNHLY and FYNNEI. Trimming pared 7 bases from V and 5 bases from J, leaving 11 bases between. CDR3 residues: CASKPLGETQYF. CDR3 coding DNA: TGTGCCAGCAAGCCCCTCGGTGAGACCCAGTACTTC.

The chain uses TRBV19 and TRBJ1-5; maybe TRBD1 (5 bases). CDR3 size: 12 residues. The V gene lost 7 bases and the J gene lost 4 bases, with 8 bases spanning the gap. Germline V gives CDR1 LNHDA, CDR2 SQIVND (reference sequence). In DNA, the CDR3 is TGTGCCAGTATAAAGGGGAATCAGCCCCAGCATTTT. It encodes CASIKGNQPQHF.

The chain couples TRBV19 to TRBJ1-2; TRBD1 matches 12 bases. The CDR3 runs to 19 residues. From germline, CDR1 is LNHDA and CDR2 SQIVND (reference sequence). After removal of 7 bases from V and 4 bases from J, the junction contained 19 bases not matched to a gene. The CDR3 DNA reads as TGTGCCAGTATTAGCCGGACCCCGGGACAGGGGGCATCCGTCTATGGCTACACCTTC. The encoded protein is CASISRTPGQGASVYGYTF.

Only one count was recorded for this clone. CDR3 region: CASSHSTGEGQFF. The CDR3 DNA follows: TGTGCCAGCAGCCACTCAACGGGGGAGGGGCAGTTCTTC. This chain connects TRBV3-1 (or the pseudogene TRBV3-2) to TRBJ2-1; 7 positions match TRBD2. The germline V gene encodes CDR1 LGHDT and CDR2 YNNKEL (reference sequence). With V trimmed by 3 bases and J by 12 bases, 8 bases remained unmatched. There are 13 residues in the CDR3.

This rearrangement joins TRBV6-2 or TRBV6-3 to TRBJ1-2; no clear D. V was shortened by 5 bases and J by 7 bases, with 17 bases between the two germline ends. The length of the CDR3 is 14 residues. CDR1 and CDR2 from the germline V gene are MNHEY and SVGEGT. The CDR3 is CASSTRGTIPGYTF. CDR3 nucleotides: TGTGCCAGCAGTACCCGGGGAACTATCCCTGGCTACACCTTC.

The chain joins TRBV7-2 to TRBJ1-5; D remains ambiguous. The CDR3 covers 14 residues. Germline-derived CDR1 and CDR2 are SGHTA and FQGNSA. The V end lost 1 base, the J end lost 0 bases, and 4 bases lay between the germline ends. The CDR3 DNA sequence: TGTGCCAGCAGCTTAGGGCTTAGCAATCAGCCCCAGCATTTT. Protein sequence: CASSLGLSNQPQHF.

CDR3 nucleotide sequence: TGCGCCAGCAGCTTGGCCTATGAGGGGGCGCGTGGCTATGGCTACACCTTC. It yields the protein CASSLAYEGARGYGYTF. This chain uses TRBV5-1 with TRBJ1-2; 7 bases fit TRBD1. Per germline, CDR1 SGHRS and CDR2 YFSETQ. Trimming removed 0 bases from V and 4 bases from J; junction bases left unmatched: 12. CDR3 length: 17 amino acids.